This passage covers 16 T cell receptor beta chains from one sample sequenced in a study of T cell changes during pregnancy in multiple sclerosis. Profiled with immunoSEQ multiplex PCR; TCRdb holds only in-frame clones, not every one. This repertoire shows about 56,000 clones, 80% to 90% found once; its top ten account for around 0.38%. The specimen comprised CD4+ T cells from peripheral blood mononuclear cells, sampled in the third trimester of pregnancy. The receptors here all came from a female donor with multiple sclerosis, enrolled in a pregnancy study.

The CDR3 bases are TGTGCCAGCAGCTTAAGAGTCCAGGGTTTTGGCACTGAAGCTTTCTTT. Translation gives CASSLRVQGFGTEAFF. The genes are TRBV13 and TRBJ1-1; tentative D call: TRBD1 (5 bases). The V gene's germline CDR1 is PRHDT and CDR2 FYEKMQ (reference sequence). This CDR3 comprises 16 residues. V shed 2 bases and J shed 4 bases, with 17 bases lying between them.

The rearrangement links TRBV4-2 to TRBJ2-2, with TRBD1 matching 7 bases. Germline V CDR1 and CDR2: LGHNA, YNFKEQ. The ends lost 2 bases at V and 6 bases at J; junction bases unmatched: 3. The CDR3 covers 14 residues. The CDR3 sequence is CASSQLQGAGELFF. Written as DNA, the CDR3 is TGTGCCAGCAGCCAACTTCAGGGGGCCGGGGAGCTGTTTTTT.

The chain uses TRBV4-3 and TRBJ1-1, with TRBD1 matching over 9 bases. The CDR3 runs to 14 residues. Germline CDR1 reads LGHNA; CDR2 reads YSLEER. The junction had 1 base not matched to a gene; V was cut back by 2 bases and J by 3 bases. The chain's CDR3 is CASSQRTGDTEAFF. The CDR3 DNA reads TGCGCCAGCAGCCAACGGACAGGGGACACTGAAGCTTTCTTT.

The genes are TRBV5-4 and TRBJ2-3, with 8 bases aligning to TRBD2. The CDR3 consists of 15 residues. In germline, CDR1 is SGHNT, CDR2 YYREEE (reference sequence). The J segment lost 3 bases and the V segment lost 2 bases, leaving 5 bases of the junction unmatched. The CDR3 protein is CASSFSSSGTDTQYF. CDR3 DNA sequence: TGTGCCAGCAGCTTTTCGTCTAGCGGGACAGATACGCAGTATTTT.

The CDR3 spells CASSLEESGANVLTF. The CDR3 DNA reads TGCGCCAGCAGCTTGGAGGAGTCTGGGGCCAACGTCCTGACTTTC. The gene calls are TRBV5-1 and TRBJ2-6; D gene uncertain. The CDR3 is made up of 15 amino acids. Germline V gives CDR1 SGHRS, CDR2 YFSETQ. V lost 0 bases, J lost 1 base, and 5 bases lay in between.

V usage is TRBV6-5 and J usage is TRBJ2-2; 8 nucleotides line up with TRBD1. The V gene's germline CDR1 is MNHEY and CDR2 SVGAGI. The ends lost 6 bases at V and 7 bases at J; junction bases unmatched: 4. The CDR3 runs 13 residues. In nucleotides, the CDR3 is TGTGCCAGCAGCAGGGGGCAAGGCGGGGAGCTGTTTTTT. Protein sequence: CASSRGQGGELFF.

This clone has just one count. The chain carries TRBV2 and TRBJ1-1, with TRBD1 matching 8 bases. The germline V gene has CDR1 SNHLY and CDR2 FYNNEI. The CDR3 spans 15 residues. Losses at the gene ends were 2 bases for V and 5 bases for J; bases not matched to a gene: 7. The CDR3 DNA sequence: TGTGCCAGCAGTGAATGGGGACAGGTCGGGACTGAAGCTTTCTTT. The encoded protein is CASSEWGQVGTEAFF.

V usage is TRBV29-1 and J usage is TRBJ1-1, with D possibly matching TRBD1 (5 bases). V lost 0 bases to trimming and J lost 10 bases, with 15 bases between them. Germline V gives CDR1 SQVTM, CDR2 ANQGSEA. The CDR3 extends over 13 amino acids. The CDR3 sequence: CSVEDRDRGGAFF. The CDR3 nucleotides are TGCAGCGTTGAAGACAGGGACCGGGGGGGAGCTTTCTTT.

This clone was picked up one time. CDR3 nucleotides: TGTGCCAGCAGCTTGGACAGGGAGGTTTTCAATGAGCAGTTCTTC. Protein sequence: CASSLDREVFNEQFF. The rearrangement links TRBV7-2 to TRBJ2-1, with 8 bases that match TRBD1. The CDR3 sequence is 15 residues long. Germline assignment: CDR1 SGHTA and CDR2 FQGNSA. J was trimmed by 6 bases and V by 3 bases; bases with no gene match: 7.

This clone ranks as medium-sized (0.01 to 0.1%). This CDR3 reads CASRRPTDYGYTF. The CDR3 bases are TGTGCCAGCAGACGACCGACAGACTATGGCTACACCTTC. V gene TRBV6-5 combines with J gene TRBJ1-2, with TRBD1 as a possible D gene (5 bases). V shed 6 bases and J shed 3 bases, with 11 bases lying between them. Germline V CDR1 and CDR2: MNHEY, SVGAGI. This CDR3 spans 13 amino acids.

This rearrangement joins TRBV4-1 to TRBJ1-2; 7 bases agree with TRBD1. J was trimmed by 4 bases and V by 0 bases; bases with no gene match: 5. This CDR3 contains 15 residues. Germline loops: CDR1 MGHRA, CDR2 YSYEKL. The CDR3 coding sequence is TGCGCCAGCAGCCAAGATGAGACAGGGCCCTATGGCTACACCTTC. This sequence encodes CASSQDETGPYGYTF.

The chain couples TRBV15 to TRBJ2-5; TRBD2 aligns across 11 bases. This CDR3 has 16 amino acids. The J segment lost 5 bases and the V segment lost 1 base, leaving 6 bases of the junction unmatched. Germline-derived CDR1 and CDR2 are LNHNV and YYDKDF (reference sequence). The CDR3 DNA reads TGTGCCACCAGCAGAGGGGGTAGCGGGAGGGCCGAGACCCAGTACTTC. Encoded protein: CATSRGGSGRAETQYF. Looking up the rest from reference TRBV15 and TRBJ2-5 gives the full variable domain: DAMVIQNPRYQVTQFGKPVTLSCSQTLNHNVMYWYQQKSSQAPKLLFHYYDKDFNNEADTPDNFQSRRPNTSFCFLDIRSPGLGDTAMYLCATSRGGSGRAETQYFGPGTRLLVL.

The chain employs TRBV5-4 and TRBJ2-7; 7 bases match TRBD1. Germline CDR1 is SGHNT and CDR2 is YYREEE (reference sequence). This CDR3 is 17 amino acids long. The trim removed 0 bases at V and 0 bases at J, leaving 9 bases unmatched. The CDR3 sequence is CASSLAPGRGSSYEQYF. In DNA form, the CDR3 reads TGTGCCAGCAGCTTGGCCCCGGGCAGGGGGAGCTCCTACGAGCAGTACTTC.

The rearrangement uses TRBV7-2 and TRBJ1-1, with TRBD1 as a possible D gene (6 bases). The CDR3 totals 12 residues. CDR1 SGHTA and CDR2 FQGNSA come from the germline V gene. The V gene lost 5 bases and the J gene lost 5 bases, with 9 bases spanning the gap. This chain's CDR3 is CASSPQGTEAFF. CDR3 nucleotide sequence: TGTGCCAGCAGCCCACAGGGAACTGAAGCTTTCTTT.

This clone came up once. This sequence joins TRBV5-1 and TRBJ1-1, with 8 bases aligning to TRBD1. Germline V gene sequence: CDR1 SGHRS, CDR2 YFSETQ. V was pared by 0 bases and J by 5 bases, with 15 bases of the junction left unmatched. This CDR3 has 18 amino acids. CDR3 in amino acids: CASSLGGRGRRDGTEAFF. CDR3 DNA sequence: TGCGCCAGCAGCTTGGGTGGCAGGGGGCGAAGGGATGGGACTGAAGCTTTCTTT.

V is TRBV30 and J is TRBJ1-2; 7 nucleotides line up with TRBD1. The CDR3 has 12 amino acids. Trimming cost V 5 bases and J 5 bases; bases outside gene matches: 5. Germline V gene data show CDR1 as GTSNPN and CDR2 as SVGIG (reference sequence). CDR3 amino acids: CAWGGQRYGYTF. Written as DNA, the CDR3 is TGTGCCTGGGGGGGACAGCGGTATGGCTACACCTTC.